The T cell receptor (beta chain) described here comes from a study of shared clonotypes between healthy human individuals. V was cut by 7 bases and J by 4 bases, with 19 bases left in between. From germline, CDR1 is MNHEY and CDR2 SVGAGI. CDR3 length equals 15 residues. Genomic DNA of each subset was evenly split across several immunoSEQ plates. Replicate sorted-subset PCRs were loaded with around 220 ng DNA, tens of thousands of T cell genomes. Sequenced by immunoSEQ multiplex PCR; TCRdb stores in-frame clones only, minus some. The sample lists a few million clones; approximately 93% were seen once. The chain uses TRBV6-5 and TRBJ1-2; unclear D gene. The receptor's source is a man aged 18 to 30 in good health. Some clones in this sample may be carry-over from other donors' samples. Sequencing was done on a sample of naive CD4+ T cells from PBMCs. Subset indicated: CD45RA+ positively selected. The CDR3 DNA reads as TGTGCCAGCACCCACTCCGCCAGGCGACTCTATGGCTACACCTTC. Protein: CASTHSARRLYGYTF.